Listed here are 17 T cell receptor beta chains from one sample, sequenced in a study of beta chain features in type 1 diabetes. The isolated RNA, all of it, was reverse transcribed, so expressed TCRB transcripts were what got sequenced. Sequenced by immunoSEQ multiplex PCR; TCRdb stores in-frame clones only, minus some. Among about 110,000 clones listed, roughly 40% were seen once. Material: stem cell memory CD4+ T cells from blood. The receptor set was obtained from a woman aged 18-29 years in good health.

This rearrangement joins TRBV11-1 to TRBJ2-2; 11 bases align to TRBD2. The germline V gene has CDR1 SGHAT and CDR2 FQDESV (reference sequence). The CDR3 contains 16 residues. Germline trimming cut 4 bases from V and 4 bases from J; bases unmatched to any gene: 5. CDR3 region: CASSSRLAGITGELFF. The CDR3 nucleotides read TGTGCCAGCAGCTCAAGACTAGCGGGGATCACCGGGGAGCTGTTTTTT.

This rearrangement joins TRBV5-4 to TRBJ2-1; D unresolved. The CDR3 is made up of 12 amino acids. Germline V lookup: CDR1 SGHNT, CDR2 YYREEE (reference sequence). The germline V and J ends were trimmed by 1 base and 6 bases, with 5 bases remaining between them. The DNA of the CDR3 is TGTGCCAGCAGCTTGTCAGTCAATGAGCAGTTCTTC. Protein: CASSLSVNEQFF.

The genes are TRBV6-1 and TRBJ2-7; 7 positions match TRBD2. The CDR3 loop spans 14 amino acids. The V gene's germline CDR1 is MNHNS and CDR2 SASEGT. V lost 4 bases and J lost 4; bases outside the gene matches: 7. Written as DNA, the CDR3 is TGTGCCAGCAGTGGTGGGAGGGGAATATACGAGCAGTACTTC. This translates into CASSGGRGIYEQYF.

Here the CDR3 reads CASSISGTGGVNGYTF. CDR3 DNA sequence: TGTGCCAGTAGTATCTCCGGGACAGGGGGCGTAAATGGCTACACCTTC. This chain uses TRBV19 with TRBJ1-2, with TRBD1 matching over 12 bases. The V segment lost 3 bases and the J segment 6 bases; nucleotides outside the gene matches: 8. The CDR3 extends over 16 amino acids. The germline V gene has CDR1 LNHDA and CDR2 SQIVND (reference sequence).

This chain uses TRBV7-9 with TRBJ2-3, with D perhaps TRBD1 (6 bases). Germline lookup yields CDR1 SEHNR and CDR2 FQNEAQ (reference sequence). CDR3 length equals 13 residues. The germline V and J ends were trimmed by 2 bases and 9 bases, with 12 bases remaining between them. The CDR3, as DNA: TGTGCCAGCAGCTTAAGTAGGGGGAGAACGCAGTATTTT. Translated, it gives CASSLSRGRTQYF.

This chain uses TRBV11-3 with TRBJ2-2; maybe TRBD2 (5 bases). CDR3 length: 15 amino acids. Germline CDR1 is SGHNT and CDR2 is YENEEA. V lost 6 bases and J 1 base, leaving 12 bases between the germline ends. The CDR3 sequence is CASSPRTGNTGELFF. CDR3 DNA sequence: TGTGCCAGCAGTCCTCGGACTGGGAACACCGGGGAGCTGTTTTTT.

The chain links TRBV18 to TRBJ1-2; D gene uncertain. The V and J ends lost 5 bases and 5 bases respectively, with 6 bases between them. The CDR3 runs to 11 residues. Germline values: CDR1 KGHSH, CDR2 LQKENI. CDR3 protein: CASSLEYGYTF. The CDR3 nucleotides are TGTGCCAGCTCATTAGAATATGGCTACACCTTC. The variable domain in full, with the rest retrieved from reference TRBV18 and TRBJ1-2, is NAGVMQNPRHLVRRRGQEARLRCSPMKGHSHVYWYRQLPEEGLKFMVYLQKENIIDESGMPKERFSAEFPKEGPSILRIQQVVRGDSAAYFCASSLEYGYTFGSGTRLTVV.

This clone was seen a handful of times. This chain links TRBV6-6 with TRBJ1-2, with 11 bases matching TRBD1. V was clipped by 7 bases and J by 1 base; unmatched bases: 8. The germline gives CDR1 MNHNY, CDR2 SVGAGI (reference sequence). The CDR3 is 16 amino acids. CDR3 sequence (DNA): TGTGCCAGCATTACCCGGGACAGGGGGATTAACTATGGCTACACCTTC. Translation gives CASITRDRGINYGYTF.

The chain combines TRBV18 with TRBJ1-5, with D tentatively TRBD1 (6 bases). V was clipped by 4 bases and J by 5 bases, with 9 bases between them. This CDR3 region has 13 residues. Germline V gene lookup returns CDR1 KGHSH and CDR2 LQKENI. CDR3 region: CASSRTGYQPQHF. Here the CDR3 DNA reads TGTGCCAGCTCACGAACAGGGTATCAGCCCCAGCATTTT.

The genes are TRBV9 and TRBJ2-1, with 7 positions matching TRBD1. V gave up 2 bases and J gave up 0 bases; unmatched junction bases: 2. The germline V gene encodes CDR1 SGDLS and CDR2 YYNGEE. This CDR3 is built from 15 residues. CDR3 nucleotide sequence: TGTGCCAGCAGCGTGAACAGGGGCTCCTACAATGAGCAGTTCTTC. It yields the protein CASSVNRGSYNEQFF.

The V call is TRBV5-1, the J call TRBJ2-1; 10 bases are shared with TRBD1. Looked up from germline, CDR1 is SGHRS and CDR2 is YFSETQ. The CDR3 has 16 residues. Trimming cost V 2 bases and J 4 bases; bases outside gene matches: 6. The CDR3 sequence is CASSFRDRGNYNEQFF. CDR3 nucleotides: TGCGCCAGCAGCTTCCGGGACAGGGGTAATTACAATGAGCAGTTCTTC.

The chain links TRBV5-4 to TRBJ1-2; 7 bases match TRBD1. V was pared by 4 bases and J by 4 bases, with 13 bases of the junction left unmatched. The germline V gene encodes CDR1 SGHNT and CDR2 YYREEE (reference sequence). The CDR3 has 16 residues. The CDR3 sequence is CASSPRGGGRGYGYTF. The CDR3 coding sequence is TGTGCCAGCAGCCCTCGTGGAGGGGGCCGGGGCTATGGCTACACCTTC.

Here the CDR3 DNA reads TGTGCCAGCAGTTTGGGACAGGGATTCCACAATGAGCAGTTCTTC. It translates to CASSLGQGFHNEQFF. This rearrangement joins TRBV28 to TRBJ2-1; TRBD1 aligns across 9 bases. CDR1 and CDR2 from the germline V gene are MDHEN and SYDVKM. V lost 3 bases, J lost 5 bases, and 5 bases stayed unmatched. The CDR3 runs to 15 residues. Full variable domain (outside the CDR3, taken from reference TRBV28 and TRBJ2-1): DVKVTQSSRYLVKRTGEKVFLECVQDMDHENMFWYRQDPGLGLRLIYFSYDVKMKEKGDIPEGYSVSREKKERFSLILESASTNQTSMYLCASSLGQGFHNEQFFGPGTRLTVL.

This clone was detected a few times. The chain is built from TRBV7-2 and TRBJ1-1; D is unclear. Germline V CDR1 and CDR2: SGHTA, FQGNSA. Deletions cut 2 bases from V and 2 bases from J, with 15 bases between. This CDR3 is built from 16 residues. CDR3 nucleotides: TGTGCCAGCAGCTTATGGGGAGCTGGGAGTAACACTGAAGCTTTCTTT. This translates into CASSLWGAGSNTEAFF.

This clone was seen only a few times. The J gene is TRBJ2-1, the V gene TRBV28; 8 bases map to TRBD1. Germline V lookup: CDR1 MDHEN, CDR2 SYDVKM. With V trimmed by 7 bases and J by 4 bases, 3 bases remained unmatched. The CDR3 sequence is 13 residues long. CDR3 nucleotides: TGTGCCAGCACCGGGACAGGATACAATGAGCAGTTCTTC. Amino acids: CASTGTGYNEQFF. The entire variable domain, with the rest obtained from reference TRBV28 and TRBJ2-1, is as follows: DVKVTQSSRYLVKRTGEKVFLECVQDMDHENMFWYRQDPGLGLRLIYFSYDVKMKEKGDIPEGYSVSREKKERFSLILESASTNQTSMYLCASTGTGYNEQFFGPGTRLTVL.

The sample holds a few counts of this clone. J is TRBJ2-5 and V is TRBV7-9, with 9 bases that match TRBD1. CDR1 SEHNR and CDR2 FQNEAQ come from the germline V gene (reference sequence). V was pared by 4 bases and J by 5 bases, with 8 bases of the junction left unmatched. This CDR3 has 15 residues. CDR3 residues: CASSYSQGARETQYF. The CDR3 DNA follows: TGTGCCAGCAGCTACTCACAGGGGGCGCGGGAGACCCAGTACTTC. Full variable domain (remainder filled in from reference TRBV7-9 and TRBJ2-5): DTGVSQNPRHKITKRGQNVTFRCDPISEHNRLYWYRQTLGQGPEFLTYFQNEAQLEKSRLLSDRFSAERPKGSFSTLEIQRTEQGDSAMYLCASSYSQGARETQYFGPGTRLLVL.

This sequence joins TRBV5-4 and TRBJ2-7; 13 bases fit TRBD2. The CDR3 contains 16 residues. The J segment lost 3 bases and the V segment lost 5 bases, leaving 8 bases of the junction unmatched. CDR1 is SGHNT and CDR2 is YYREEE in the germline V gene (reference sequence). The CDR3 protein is CASRSGGLAGVYEQYF. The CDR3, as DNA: TGTGCCAGCAGATCAGGAGGACTAGCGGGAGTCTACGAGCAGTACTTC.